The clone carrying this TCR beta chain was picked up many times. Trimming pared 5 bases from V and 5 bases from J, leaving 10 bases between. Germline V gene lookup returns CDR1 ENHRY and CDR2 SYGVKD. The CDR3 is made up of 13 amino acids. The data were obtained in a study of regulatory T cells in long-lasting Graves disease. The time point is: newly diagnosed GD, antithyroid drugs for less than 3 months. PBMC RNA was the source of the TCR library. EDTA tubes collected 9 to 9.5 milliliters of peripheral blood. Researchers made TCR beta libraries by using iRepertoire HTBI primers and running Arm-PCR on CDR3 regions. TCRdb re-analysed the multiplex PCR reads in MiXCR, keeping a single row per CDR3 protein. The sample comprises 530,000 or so distinct CDR3 sequences, 13% of which are singletons, and 8.5% to 10% rests with the top ten. These data were also filed under a second study, of T cells in Graves' hyperthyroidism and ophthalmopathy. That investigation notes: Orbital computed tomography, thyroid ultrasound, serum thyroxine and TRAb, and clinical symptoms together informed the diagnoses. The majority of expanded thyroid clonotypes above 0.001 also appeared in blood.

This TCR derives from a man aged 25 to 45 with Graves disease. This chain uses TRBV10-3 with TRBJ1-5; D not resolved. The sequencing here drew on peripheral blood mononuclear cells (PBMCs), taken at new diagnosis, from a patient treated with antithyroid drugs. The CDR3 here is CAISTTVDQPQHF. The CDR3 DNA reads as TGTGCCATCAGTACTACGGTTGATCAGCCCCAGCATTTT.